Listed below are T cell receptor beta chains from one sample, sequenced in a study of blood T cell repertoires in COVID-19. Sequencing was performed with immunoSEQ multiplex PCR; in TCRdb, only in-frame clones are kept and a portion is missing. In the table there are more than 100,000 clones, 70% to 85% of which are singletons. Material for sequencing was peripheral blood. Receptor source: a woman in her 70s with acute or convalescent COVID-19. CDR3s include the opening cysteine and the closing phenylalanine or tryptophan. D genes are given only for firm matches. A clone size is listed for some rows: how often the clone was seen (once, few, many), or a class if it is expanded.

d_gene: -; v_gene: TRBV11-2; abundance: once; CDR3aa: CASSLGPYQETQYF
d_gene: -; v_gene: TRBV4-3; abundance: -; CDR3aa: CASSQDVGGQETQYF
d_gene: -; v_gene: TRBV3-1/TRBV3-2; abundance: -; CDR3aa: CASSHRVKETQYF
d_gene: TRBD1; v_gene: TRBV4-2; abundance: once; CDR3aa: CASSPTPRWDRGLSNQPQHF
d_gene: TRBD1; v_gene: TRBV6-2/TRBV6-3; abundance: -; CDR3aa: CASSDGTGESGYGYTF
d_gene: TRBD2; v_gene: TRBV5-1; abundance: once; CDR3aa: CASSESSGGTDTQYF
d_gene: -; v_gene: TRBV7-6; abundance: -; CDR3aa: CASSPSTAYNEQFF
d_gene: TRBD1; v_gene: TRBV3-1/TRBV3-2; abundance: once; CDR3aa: CASSQVGTGGQETQYF
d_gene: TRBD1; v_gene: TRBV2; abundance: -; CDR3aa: CASSVRTGLNYGYTF
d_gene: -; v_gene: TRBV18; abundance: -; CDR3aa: CASSPVEGVRADTQYF
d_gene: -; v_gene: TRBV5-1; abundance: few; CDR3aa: CASSTNSGTEAFF
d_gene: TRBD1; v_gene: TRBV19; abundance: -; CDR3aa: CASSARTGGRTDTQYF
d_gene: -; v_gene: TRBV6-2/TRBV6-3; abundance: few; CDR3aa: CASSDRKSSYNEQFF
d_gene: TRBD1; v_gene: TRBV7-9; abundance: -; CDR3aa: CASSLPGTGLRGYTF
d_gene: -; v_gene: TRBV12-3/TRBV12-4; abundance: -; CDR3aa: CASTIGGGGELFF
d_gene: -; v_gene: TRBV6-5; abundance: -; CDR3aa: CASSYEYGVLNEQFF
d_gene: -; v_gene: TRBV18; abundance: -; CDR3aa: CASSPGTRTNYGYTF
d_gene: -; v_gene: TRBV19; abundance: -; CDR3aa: CASSPDNWNYGYTF
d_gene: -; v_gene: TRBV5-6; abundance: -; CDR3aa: CASSLASSVYEQYF
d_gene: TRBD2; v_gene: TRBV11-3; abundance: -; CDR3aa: CASSSVIQESGGPYNEQFF
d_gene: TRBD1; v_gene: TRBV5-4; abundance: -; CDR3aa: CASSSGTGNQPQHF
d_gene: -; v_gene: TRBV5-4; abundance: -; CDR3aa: CASSLDRVDGYTF
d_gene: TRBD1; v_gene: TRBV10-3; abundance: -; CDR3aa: CAIRGAGTENIQYF
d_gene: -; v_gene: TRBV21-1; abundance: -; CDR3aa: CASSISQTEAFF
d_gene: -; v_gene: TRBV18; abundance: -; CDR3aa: CASSPTAGLSGNTIYF
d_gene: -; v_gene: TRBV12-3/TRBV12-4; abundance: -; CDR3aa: CASSTSSTGELFF
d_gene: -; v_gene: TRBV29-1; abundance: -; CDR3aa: CSAWGPSSYNEQFF
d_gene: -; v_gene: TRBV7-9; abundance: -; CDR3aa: CASSLNHVAARETQYF
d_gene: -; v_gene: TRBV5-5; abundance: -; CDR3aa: CASSSGTLILYGYTF
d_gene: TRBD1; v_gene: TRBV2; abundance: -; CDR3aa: CASSPRGQGYSGNTIYF
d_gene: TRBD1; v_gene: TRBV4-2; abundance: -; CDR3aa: CASSQDLYRGNEKLFF
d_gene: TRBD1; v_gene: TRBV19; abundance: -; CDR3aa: CASSTQDRGNTEAFF
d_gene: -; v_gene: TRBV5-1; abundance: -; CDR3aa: CASSLGHVNTEAFF
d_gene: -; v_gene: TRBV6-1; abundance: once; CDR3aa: CASSESSNTIYF
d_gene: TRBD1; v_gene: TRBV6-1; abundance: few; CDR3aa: CASSEFGQGAHGYGYTF
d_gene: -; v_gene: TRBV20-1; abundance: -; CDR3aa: CSVGRAYGYTF
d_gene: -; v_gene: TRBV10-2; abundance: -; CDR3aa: CASRDSSYNSPLHF
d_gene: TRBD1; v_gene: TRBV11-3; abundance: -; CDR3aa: CASRGDTGDGYTF
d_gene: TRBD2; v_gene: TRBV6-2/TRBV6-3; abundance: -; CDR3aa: CASSYNIAGENTDTQYF
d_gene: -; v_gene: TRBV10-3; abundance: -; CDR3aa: CAISESLAGAVANEQFF
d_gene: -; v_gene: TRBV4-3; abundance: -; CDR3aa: CASSQDEGGQVGEQFF
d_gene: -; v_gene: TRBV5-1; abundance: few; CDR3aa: CASSSELDEQYF
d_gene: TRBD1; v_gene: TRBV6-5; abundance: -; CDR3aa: CASSYQTGTGNTIYF
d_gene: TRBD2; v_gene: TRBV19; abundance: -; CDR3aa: CASSNQREGKNIQYF
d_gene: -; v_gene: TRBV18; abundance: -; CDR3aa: CASSPSNTSPGELFF
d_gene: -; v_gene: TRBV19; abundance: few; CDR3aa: CASSIASGGTYGYTF
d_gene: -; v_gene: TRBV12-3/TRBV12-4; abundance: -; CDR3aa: CASSFTGESPQHF
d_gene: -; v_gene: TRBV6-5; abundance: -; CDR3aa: CASSYYVGGTETQYF
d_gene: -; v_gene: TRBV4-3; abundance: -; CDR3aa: CASSQDPGVATIYF
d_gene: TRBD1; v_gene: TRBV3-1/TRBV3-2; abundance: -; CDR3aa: CASSRDRALQETQYF
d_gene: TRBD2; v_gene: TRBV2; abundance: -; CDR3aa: CASLLTSGGAADTQYF